The clone carrying this TCR beta chain was seen more than once but under ten times. The data belong to a study of regulatory T cells in long-lasting Graves disease. The CDR3 covers 14 residues. V lost 8 bases and J lost 6; bases outside the gene matches: 8. Per the germline V gene, CDR1 is MNHEY and CDR2 is SMNVEV (reference sequence). Described time point: persistent/refractory GD, antithyroid drugs over 5 years with positive TRAb. Isolated PBMC RNA provided the starting material for the TCR library. CDR3-region Arm-PCR and iRepertoire HTBI primers produced the TCR beta libraries. One entry per CDR3 protein, called by TCRdb with MiXCR from the multiplex PCR reads. The profile shows about 460,000 distinct CDR3 sequences, 22% of them singletons.

This sequence was found in a female donor with Graves disease. Source: peripheral blood mononuclear cells (PBMCs), taken when the disease was refractory, from a patient treated with antithyroid drugs. The chain combines TRBV27 with TRBJ1-1, with TRBD1 matching 11 bases. The CDR3 DNA reads TGTGCCAGCGGGGACAGGGGGATTGACGCTGAAGCTTTCTTT. This gives the protein CASGDRGIDAEAFF.